This TCR beta chain was found in a study of human T cells and chemical hapten exposure. V lost 9 bases to trimming and J lost 2 bases; unmatched junction nucleotides: 14. CDR1 and CDR2 from the germline V gene are KGHDR and SFDVKD. The CDR3 is made up of 17 amino acids. As regards this clonotype: Antigen unknown.

Individual cDNA molecules each carried unique molecular identifiers attached by the library. In the authors' workflow: Across samples, TCR counts had a median of about 92,000 and ranged from about 23,224 to 700,000. From the reads, TCRdb called clonotypes with MiXCR, one entry per CDR3 protein. None of the V and J calls come from the authors' own analysis; TCRdb made them. The sample lists about 120,000 distinct CDR3 sequences, over 7% occurring once. It was from unfractionated whole blood that total RNA was extracted. Study results and limitations: Sensitization with DPC brought no change to TCRs above 1 in 1000 in frequency.

This TCR was sampled from a human donor in good health. Some clones in this sample may be carry-over from other donors' samples. The specimen sequenced was whole blood. The V and J genes are TRBV24-1 and TRBJ2-5; TRBD2 agrees at 10 bases. CDR3 DNA: TGTGCCACCTCCCCCGGGGGGACTAGCGCGATACAAGAGACCCAGTACTTC. It translates to CATSPGGTSAIQETQYF.